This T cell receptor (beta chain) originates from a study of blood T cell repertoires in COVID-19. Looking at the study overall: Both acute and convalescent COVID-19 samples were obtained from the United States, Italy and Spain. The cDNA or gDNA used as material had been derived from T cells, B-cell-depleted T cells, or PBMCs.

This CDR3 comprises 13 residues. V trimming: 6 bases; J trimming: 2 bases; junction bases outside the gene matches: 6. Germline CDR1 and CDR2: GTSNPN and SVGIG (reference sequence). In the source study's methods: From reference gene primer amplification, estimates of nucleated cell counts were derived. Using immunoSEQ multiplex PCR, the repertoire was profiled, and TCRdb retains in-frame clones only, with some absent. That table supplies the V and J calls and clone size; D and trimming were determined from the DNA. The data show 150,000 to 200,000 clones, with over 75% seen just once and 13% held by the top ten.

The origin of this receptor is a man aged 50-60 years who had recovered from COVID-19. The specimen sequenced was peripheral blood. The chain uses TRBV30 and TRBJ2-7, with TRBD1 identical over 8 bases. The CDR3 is CACRQGTPYEQYF. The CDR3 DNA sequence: TGTGCCTGTCGACAGGGGACTCCCTACGAGCAGTACTTC.